The 14 T cell receptor beta chains below all came from one sample that was sequenced in a study of shared clonotypes between healthy human individuals. The protocol was immunoSEQ multiplex PCR, while the TCRdb copy is restricted to in-frame clones and leaves out a portion. The table records approximately 710,000 clones, roughly 91% of them present only once. The material sequenced was memory CD8+ T cells from PBMCs. Regarding subset: CD45RO+ cells pooled with CCR7-negative TemRA cells. The origin of the receptors is a man younger than 30 in good health. Some clones in this sample may be carry-over from other donors' samples.

The count of this clone is one. This chain connects TRBV6-1 to TRBJ2-1; no clear D gene. The CDR3 covers 15 residues. In germline, CDR1 is MNHNS, CDR2 SASEGT. Trimming took 3 bases from V and 3 from J, leaving 12 bases between them. In DNA, the CDR3 is TGTGCCAGCAGTGACCCGGAATCAGGCTACAATGAGCAGTTCTTC. It specifies CASSDPESGYNEQFF.

This clone is labeled as medium-sized. The V call is TRBV6-4, the J call TRBJ2-1; 7 bases map to TRBD2. The CDR3 totals 15 residues. V was clipped by 4 bases and J by 4 bases; unmatched bases: 7. The germline V gene has CDR1 MRHNA and CDR2 SNTAGT. The CDR3 here is CASSVTAGTYNEQFF. CDR3 coding DNA: TGTGCCAGCAGTGTCACAGCGGGAACTTACAATGAGCAGTTCTTC.

CDR3 DNA sequence: TGTGCCAGCAGTTACTTACTTTCCTACAATGAGCAGTTCTTC. Encoded protein: CASSYLLSYNEQFF. This chain joins TRBV6-6 and TRBJ2-1; D unresolved. Trimming shortened V by 1 base and J by 1 base, and 5 bases separated the two germline ends. Germline V gene data show CDR1 as MNHNY and CDR2 as SVGAGI (reference sequence). The CDR3 runs 14 residues.

The V call is TRBV14, the J call TRBJ2-2; D is undetermined. From germline, CDR1 is SGHDN and CDR2 FVKESK. Between the trimmed V and J ends, which lost 4 bases and 6 bases, there was a span of 12 bases. CDR3 length: 14 residues. The CDR3 DNA follows: TGTGCCAGCAGCCTCGGGCTAGTTGCCGGGGAGCTGTTTTTT. It codes for CASSLGLVAGELFF.

The genes are TRBV14 and TRBJ2-7; 7 nucleotides align to TRBD1. Germline CDR1 is SGHDN and CDR2 is FVKESK. The ends lost 2 bases at V and 1 base at J; junction bases unmatched: 5. The CDR3 contains 15 residues. The CDR3 DNA sequence: TGTGCCAGCAGCCAACCCGGGACAGCATCCTACGAGCAGTACTTC. It yields the protein CASSQPGTASYEQYF. The full variable domain, with the rest looked up from reference TRBV14 and TRBJ2-7, is EAGVTQFPSHSVIEKGQTVTLRCDPISGHDNLYWYRRVMGKEIKFLLHFVKESKQDESGMPNNRFLAERTGGTYSTLKVQPAELEDSGVYFCASSQPGTASYEQYFGPGTRLTVT.

The chain recombines TRBV18 with TRBJ2-7; possible D gene TRBD1, 6 bases. V lost 1 base to trimming and J lost 4 bases, with 8 bases between them. CDR1 and CDR2 (germline): KGHSH, LQKENI. This CDR3 spans 13 amino acids. The CDR3, as DNA: TGTGCCAGCTCACCACAGGGGGATTACGAGCAGTACTTC. Translating it yields CASSPQGDYEQYF.

The CDR3 sequence: CASSSGTGSTDTQYF. The DNA of the CDR3 is TGTGCCAGCAGTTCGGGGACAGGGAGCACAGATACGCAGTATTTT. The V and J genes are TRBV27 and TRBJ2-3; 9 bases line up with TRBD1. CDR1 MNHEY and CDR2 SMNVEV come from the germline V gene (reference sequence). The CDR3 contains 15 residues. V lost 4 bases, J lost 0 bases, and 2 bases stayed unmatched.

The chain couples TRBV27 to TRBJ2-1; D ambiguous. V lost 2 bases and J 10 bases, leaving 15 bases between the germline ends. The CDR3 is made up of 14 amino acids. From germline, CDR1 is MNHEY and CDR2 SMNVEV (reference sequence). The DNA for the CDR3 is TGTGCCAGCAGTTTAATAGCCTCCCAAGGAGAGCAGTTCTTC. Residues: CASSLIASQGEQFF.

This clone was seen once. The chain links TRBV4-1 to TRBJ1-1, with 7 bases lining up with TRBD1. This CDR3 comprises 14 residues. V gave up 3 bases and J gave up 2 bases; unmatched junction bases: 3. Germline assignment: CDR1 MGHRA and CDR2 YSYEKL. CDR3 DNA: TGCGCCAGCAGCCAGCGACAGGGAAACACTGAAGCTTTCTTT. Encoded protein: CASSQRQGNTEAFF.

The chain has TRBV10-2 and TRBJ2-7; TRBD2 agrees at 7 bases. CDR3 length: 15 residues. V was clipped by 2 bases and J by 0 bases; unmatched bases: 4. The V gene's germline CDR1 is WSHSY and CDR2 SAAADI. This CDR3 reads CASSEGAGPSYEQYF. The DNA of the CDR3 is TGCGCCAGCAGTGAGGGAGCGGGACCCTCCTACGAGCAGTACTTC.

The rearrangement links TRBV7-8 to TRBJ2-7, with 8 bases aligning to TRBD2. The germline CDR1 and CDR2 sequences are SGHVS and FQNEAQ. The CDR3 covers 17 residues. Trimming took 1 base from V and 2 from J; bases not matched to a gene: 10. CDR3 DNA sequence: TGTGCCAGCAGCTTAGAGGGCCAGCGGGAGCAGCCCTACGAGCAGTACTTC. It is translated as CASSLEGQREQPYEQYF. Full variable domain (outside the CDR3, taken from reference TRBV7-8 and TRBJ2-7): GAGVSQSPRYKVAKRGQDVALRCDPISGHVSLFWYQQALGQGPEFLTYFQNEAQLDKSGLPSDRFFAERPEGSVSTLKIQRTQQEDSAVYLCASSLEGQREQPYEQYFGPGTRLTVT.

This chain links TRBV5-4 with TRBJ1-4; D perhaps matches TRBD1 (6 bases). The V gene's germline CDR1 is SGHNT and CDR2 YYREEE (reference sequence). The CDR3 is 14 amino acids. The V gene lost 3 bases and the J gene lost 7 bases, with 13 bases spanning the gap. CDR3 sequence (DNA): TGTGCCAGCAGCTACCGGGACAAAAGTGAAAAACTGTTTTTT. Amino acid sequence: CASSYRDKSEKLFF.

The chain employs TRBV28 and TRBJ2-7; 7 bases are shared with TRBD2. Germline lookup yields CDR1 MDHEN and CDR2 SYDVKM. After removal of 6 bases from V and 4 bases from J, the junction contained 24 bases not matched to a gene. This CDR3 region has 19 residues. CDR3 nucleotide sequence: TGTGCCAGCAGCCCACCGTCCGATCGCCGGCCTAGCGGAACATACGAGCAGTACTTC. Translated: CASSPPSDRRPSGTYEQYF.

This chain connects TRBV28 to TRBJ2-3; D may be TRBD2 (6 bases). CDR3 size: 14 residues. The germline gives CDR1 MDHEN, CDR2 SYDVKM. With 6 bases removed from V and 6 bases from J, the gap between germline ends came to 16 bases. CDR3 protein: CASSPPGVADTQYF. The CDR3 coding sequence is TGTGCCAGCAGCCCCCCGGGGGTCGCGGATACGCAGTATTTT.